This TCR beta chain came from a study of blood T cells in healthy people across ages. General study points: The recorded TCR beta diversity per million T cells decreased in a roughly linear manner with age. It was the long-lived donors that had more naive CD4+ cells and higher diversity than aged donors.

Through a sample-barcoded 5' primer and a J-beta primer mix, a second PCR was run for roughly 6 to 12 cycles. At least 2.5 million CDR3-containing paired-end reads were obtained per sample. TCRdb re-derived calls from the 5' RACE reads in MiXCR, one entry per CDR3 protein. This table has under 1,000,000 distinct CDR3 sequences, 35% to 40% appearing once. This clonotype turned up a few times. No antigen is known for it. The source of this sequence is a man aged 18 to 29 in good health. Sequenced sample: blood.

Written as DNA, the CDR3 is TGTGCCATCAGTGAGTCAGAGGGGGCCTATTCACCCCTCCACTTT. Its translation is CAISESEGAYSPLHF. The rearrangement joins TRBV10-3 to TRBJ1-6, with 7 bases fitting TRBD1. The CDR3 has 15 residues. Germline V gene data show CDR1 as ENHRY and CDR2 as SYGVKD. V shed 0 bases and J 8 bases; nucleotides not matched to a gene: 4.